This T cell receptor (beta chain) appears in the sequencing data of a study of T-cell memory formation after mild COVID-19. Study-wide results and caveats: Shrinking CD4+ clones resided mostly in CM and EM, and CD8+ ones in EMRA.

V lost 7 bases, J lost 0 bases, and 12 bases lay in between. Germline values: CDR1 SNHLY, CDR2 FYNNEI. The CDR3 loop spans 15 amino acids. As regards this clonotype: Antigen: not known.

5'RACE, which relied on constant-segment primers, yielded TCR alpha and TCR beta cDNA libraries carrying sample barcodes and UMIs. From the 5' RACE reads, TCRdb called clonotypes with MiXCR, one entry per CDR3 protein. The sample lists approximately 570,000 distinct CDR3 sequences; roughly 17% were seen once. The sequence was obtained from an adult woman who had mild COVID-19 (a few samples of this study predate the infection). Cell type and time point are not known. The sample consisted of PBMCs or a T cell subset sorted from them (not recorded which). The chain carries TRBV2 and TRBJ2-2; D gene unclear. CDR3 DNA: TGTGCCAGCATCGGCAGAGCCGCGAACACCGGGGAGCTGTTTTTT. Translating it yields CASIGRAANTGELFF. Combining the CDR3 with reference TRBV2 and TRBJ2-2 gives the whole variable domain EPEVTQTPSHQVTQMGQEVILRCVPISNHLYFYWYRQILGQKVEFLVSFYNNEISEKSEIFDDQFSVERPDGSNFTLKIRSTKLEDSAMYFCASIGRAANTGELFFGEGSRLTVL.